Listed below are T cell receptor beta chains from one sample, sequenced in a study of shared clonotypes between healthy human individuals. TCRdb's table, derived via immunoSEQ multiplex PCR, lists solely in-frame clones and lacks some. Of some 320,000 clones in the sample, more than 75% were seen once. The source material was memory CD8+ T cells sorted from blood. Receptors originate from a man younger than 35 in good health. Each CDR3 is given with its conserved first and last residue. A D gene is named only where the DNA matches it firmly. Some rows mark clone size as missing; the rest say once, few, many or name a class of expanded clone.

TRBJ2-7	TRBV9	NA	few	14	CASSVADYAYEQYF	TGTGCCAGCAGCGTAGCGGACTACGCCTACGAGCAGTACTTC
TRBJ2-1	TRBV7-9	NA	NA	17	CASSLGVYREPIYEQFF	TGTGCCAGCAGCTTGGGGGTCTATCGGGAGCCAATATATGAGCAGTTCTTC
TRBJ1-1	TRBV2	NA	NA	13	CASSEAGEPEAFF	TGTGCCAGCAGTGAAGCCGGAGAGCCTGAAGCTTTCTTT
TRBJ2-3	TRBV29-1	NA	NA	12	CSVVPAGDTQYF	TGCAGCGTTGTGCCAGCGGGAGATACGCAGTATTTT
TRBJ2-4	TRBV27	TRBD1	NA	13	CASSWTGKNIQYF	TGTGCCAGCAGTTGGACAGGGAAAAACATTCAGTACTTC
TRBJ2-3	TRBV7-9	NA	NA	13	CASSLGYTDTQYF	TGTGCCAGCAGCTTAGGCTACACGGATACGCAGTATTTT
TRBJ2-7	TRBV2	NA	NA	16	CASSDNLRATTYEQYF	TGTGCCAGCAGTGACAACCTAAGAGCGACAACCTACGAGCAGTACTTC
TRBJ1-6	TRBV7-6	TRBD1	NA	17	CASSLEGGTVINSPLHF	TGTGCCAGCAGCTTAGAAGGTGGGACAGTGATTAATTCACCCCTCCACTTT
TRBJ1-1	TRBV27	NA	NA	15	CASSPSADLNTEAFF	TGTGCCAGCAGTCCCTCGGCAGATCTGAACACTGAAGCTTTCTTT
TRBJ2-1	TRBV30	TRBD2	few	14	CAWSAGLADNEQFF	TGTGCCTGGAGTGCGGGACTAGCGGACAATGAGCAGTTCTTC
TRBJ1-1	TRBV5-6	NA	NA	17	CASSLGGVGLVSVEAFF	TGTGCCAGCAGCTTGGGAGGGGTTGGGTTAGTGTCGGTTGAAGCTTTCTTT
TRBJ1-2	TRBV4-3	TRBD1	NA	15	CASSQGSGGLYGYTF	TGCGCCAGCAGCCAAGGCTCAGGGGGTTTGTATGGCTACACCTTC
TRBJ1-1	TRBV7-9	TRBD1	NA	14	CASNVPTGTIEAFF	TGTGCCAGCAACGTCCCGACAGGGACGATTGAAGCTTTCTTT
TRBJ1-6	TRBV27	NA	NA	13	CASSWSWSSPLHF	TGTGCCAGCAGTTGGAGCTGGAGTTCACCCCTCCACTTT
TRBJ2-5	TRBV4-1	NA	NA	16	CASSQDSSTLGKTQYF	TGCGCCAGCAGCCAAGACAGTTCCACCCTGGGGAAGACCCAGTACTTC
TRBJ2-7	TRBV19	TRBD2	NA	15	CASSWSGSRDYEQYF	TGTGCCAGTAGTTGGAGCGGGAGTCGTGACTACGAGCAGTACTTC
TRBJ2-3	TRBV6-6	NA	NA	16	CASSRILAHFTDTQYF	TGTGCCAGCAGTAGAATTCTAGCGCATTTCACAGATACGCAGTATTTT
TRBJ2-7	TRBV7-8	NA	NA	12	CASSSPPGEQYF	TGTGCCAGCAGCTCCCCGCCGGGCGAGCAGTACTTC
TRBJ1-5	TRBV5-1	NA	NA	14	CASSLMGTDQPQHF	TGCGCCAGCAGCTTGATGGGCACGGATCAGCCCCAGCATTTT
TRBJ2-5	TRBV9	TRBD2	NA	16	CASSLFGAGEEETQYF	TGTGCCAGTAGCCTCTTTGGAGCGGGGGAGGAAGAGACCCAGTACTTC
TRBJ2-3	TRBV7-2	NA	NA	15	CASSLGGRSTDTQYF	TGTGCCAGCAGCTTAGGGGGGAGGAGCACAGATACGCAGTATTTT
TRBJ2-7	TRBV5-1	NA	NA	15	CASSPRFLPRYEQYF	TGCGCCAGCAGCCCACGGTTCCTGCCCCGCTACGAGCAGTACTTC
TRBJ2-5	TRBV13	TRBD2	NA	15	CASSLKAGVKETQYF	TGTGCCAGCAGCTTAAAGGCGGGGGTGAAAGAGACCCAGTACTTC
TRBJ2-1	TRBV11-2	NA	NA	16	CASSYYGTTILDEQFF	TGTGCCAGCAGCTATTACGGGACCACAATCCTCGATGAGCAGTTCTTC
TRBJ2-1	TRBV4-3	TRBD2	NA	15	CASSSLAGGPSEQFF	TGCGCCAGCAGCTCTCTAGCGGGAGGGCCAAGTGAGCAGTTCTTC
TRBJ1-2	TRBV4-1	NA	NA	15	CASSQGALANYGYTF	TGCGCCAGCAGCCAGGGGGCTCTAGCTAACTATGGCTACACCTTC
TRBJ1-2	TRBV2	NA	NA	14	CASSPSPRDDGYTF	TGTGCCAGCAGCCCATCCCCTCGGGACGACGGCTACACCTTC
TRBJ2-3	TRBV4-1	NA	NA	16	CASSQILGGIPDTQYF	TGCGCCAGCAGCCAGATCCTGGGGGGTATTCCAGATACGCAGTATTTT
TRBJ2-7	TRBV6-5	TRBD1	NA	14	CASSYGQGALEQYF	TGTGCCAGCAGTTACGGACAGGGTGCTCTCGAGCAGTACTTC
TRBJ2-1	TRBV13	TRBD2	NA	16	CASSPQGLAGGGEQFF	TGTGCCAGCAGCCCCCAGGGACTAGCGGGAGGAGGTGAGCAGTTCTTC
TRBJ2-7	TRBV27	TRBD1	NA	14	CASSFGTGGSEQYF	TGTGCCAGCAGTTTCGGGACAGGGGGCTCCGAGCAGTACTTC
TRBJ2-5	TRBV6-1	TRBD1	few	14	CASSGQGARETQYF	TGTGCCAGCAGTGGGCAGGGGGCGCGGGAGACCCAGTACTTC
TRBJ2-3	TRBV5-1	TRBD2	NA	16	CASSSSGGPSTDTQYF	TGCGCCAGCAGCTCTAGCGGGGGGCCTAGCACAGATACGCAGTATTTT